This T cell receptor beta chain stems from a study of OX40 agonist ivuxolimab in advanced cancers. Turning to the study itself: Across the patients, intravenous ivuxolimab was delivered every 2 weeks at 0.01 to 10 mg/kg.

This CDR3 is built from 14 residues. Germline CDR1 is SGHTA and CDR2 is FQGNSA. The V end lost 4 bases, the J end lost 4 bases, and 13 bases lay between the germline ends. This clone was seen a handful of times. Data came from immunoSEQ multiplex PCR; TCRdb stores just in-frame clones and leaves some out. The data hold about 19,000 clones, with around 80% observed a single time. This receptor was identified in an adult with an advanced solid tumor such as melanoma, head and neck, liver or kidney cancer. The source material was CD4+ or CD8+ T cells sorted from blood, sampled in a trial of the OX40 agonist ivuxolimab. The rearrangement joins TRBV7-2 to TRBJ1-2, with TRBD1 as a possible D gene (5 bases). The chain's CDR3 is CASSSVRVGYGYTF. The CDR3 DNA reads TGTGCCAGCAGCTCAGTCAGGGTTGGCTATGGCTACACCTTC.